Listed here is a single T cell receptor (beta chain). Its cognate antigen is unknown. Time point denoted: week 23, last vaccination. Topical imiquimod accompanied each vaccine dose, which consisted of 300 ug of mutant IDH1 20-mer peptide. This entry belongs to a study of a mutant IDH1 vaccine in newly diagnosed glioma. General study findings and limits: Overall, 80% to 95% of patients had vaccine-induced immune responses. Pseudoprogression appeared unlinked to shifts in leading peripheral T cell clonotypes.

The germline V and J ends were trimmed by 2 bases and 6 bases, with 14 bases remaining between them. This CDR3 has 14 amino acids. CDR1 and CDR2 (germline): SGHTA, FQGNSA. Assay: immunoSEQ multiplex PCR; the TCRdb copy retains only in-frame clones and omits some. The top ten clones hold around 1.5% of a sample with about 56,000 clones, 87% of them seen once. The genes are TRBV7-2 and TRBJ2-7; D call uncertain. The sequenced sample was PBMCs, obtained from a glioma patient whose treatment included an IDH1 peptide vaccine. The receptor comes from a man aged 35-49 years with glioma. Here the CDR3 DNA reads TGTGCCAGCAGCTTAAGAGTCTATCTGTCCGAGCAGTACTTC. It specifies CASSLRVYLSEQYF.